A single sample gave rise to the 16 T cell receptor beta chains below, sequenced in a study of cytomegalovirus exposure and HLA in healthy donors. The PCR had 60 Vbeta and 13 Jbeta primers. Some clones are missing from TCRdb's copy, which holds only in-frame ones; the method was immunoSEQ multiplex PCR. The table includes more than 100,000 clones, 60% to 75% detected once. The sample consisted of PBMCs. All receptors derive from a woman in her forties or fifties in good health and CMV-seropositive.

The rearrangement links TRBV19 to TRBJ2-3; 8 bases fit TRBD2. There are 13 residues in the CDR3. The germline CDR1 and CDR2 sequences are LNHDA and SQIVND (reference sequence). The CDR3 loop reads CASGTSGTDTQYF. In nucleotides, the CDR3 is TGTGCTTCCGGGACTAGTGGCACAGATACGCAGTATTTT.

This clone was counted once. The chain uses TRBV7-8 and TRBJ1-5; 7 nucleotides line up with TRBD1. The V gene's germline CDR1 is SGHVS and CDR2 FQNEAQ. The CDR3 spans 16 residues. After removal of 5 bases from V and 4 bases from J, the junction contained 11 bases not matched to a gene. The CDR3 loop reads CASSPVQGSTNQPQHF. CDR3 bases: TGTGCCAGCAGCCCAGTACAGGGGTCGACTAATCAGCCCCAGCATTTT.

The chain is built from TRBV7-9 and TRBJ2-1; 11 bases fit TRBD1. After removal of 7 bases from V and 4 bases from J, the junction contained 6 bases not matched to a gene. This CDR3 is 15 amino acids long. The germline CDR1 and CDR2 sequences are SEHNR and FQNEAQ (reference sequence). CDR3 sequence reads: CASTLWDRGYNEQFF. The CDR3 bases are TGTGCCAGCACCCTTTGGGACAGGGGGTACAATGAGCAGTTCTTC.

As to this clone: One junction end disagrees with the germline gene, perhaps due to a read error. The rearrangement links TRBV6-5 to TRBJ2-3, with a weak D call TRBD1 (6 bases). This CDR3 has 15 residues. Germline loops: CDR1 MNHEY, CDR2 SVGAGI. The CDR3 protein is CASTYSGTSTDTQYF. In DNA form, the CDR3 reads TGTGCCAGCACTTACTCCGGGACAAGCACAGATACGCAGTATTTT.

This chain links TRBV7-9 with TRBJ2-1; TRBD2 matches 9 bases. CDR1 SEHNR and CDR2 FQNEAQ come from the germline V gene (reference sequence). The CDR3 totals 15 residues. V trimming: 3 bases; J trimming: 2 bases; junction bases outside the gene matches: 2. CDR3: CASSFGGGAYNEQFF. The CDR3 DNA reads TGTGCCAGCAGCTTCGGCGGGGGGGCCTACAATGAGCAGTTCTTC.

The V call is TRBV12-5, the J call TRBJ1-5, with 11 positions matching TRBD1. The germline CDR1 and CDR2 sequences are LGHNT and FRNRAP. The CDR3 totals 14 residues. Trimming removed 6 bases from V and 6 bases from J; junction bases left unmatched: 4. The CDR3 DNA is TGTGCTAGTGGCCCGGGACAGGGGGTTCAGCCCCAGCATTTT. This codes for CASGPGQGVQPQHF.

The genes are TRBV2 and TRBJ2-1; 7 bases agree with TRBD2. Trimming cost V 6 bases and J 5 bases; bases outside gene matches: 7. This CDR3 contains 14 residues. The germline V gene encodes CDR1 SNHLY and CDR2 FYNNEI. In nucleotides, the CDR3 is TGTGCCAGCAGGAGCCCGGGAGGTAACAATGAGCAGTTCTTC. It yields the protein CASRSPGGNNEQFF.

This clone was seen more than once but under ten times. This sequence joins TRBV6-5 and TRBJ2-7; 7 bases match TRBD1. CDR1 is MNHEY and CDR2 is SVGAGI in the germline V gene. This CDR3 spans 13 amino acids. Trimming at V came to 4 bases and at J to 2 bases, leaving 2 bases not matched to a gene. The CDR3 protein is CASSSTGPYEQYF. The CDR3 DNA reads TGTGCCAGCAGTTCGACAGGGCCCTACGAGCAGTACTTC.

This rearrangement joins TRBV27 to TRBJ1-1; D is unclear. CDR1 and CDR2 from the germline V gene are MNHEY and SMNVEV (reference sequence). The V gene lost 6 bases and the J gene lost 8 bases, with 19 bases spanning the gap. The CDR3 runs 14 residues. CDR3 sequence (DNA): TGTGCCAGCAGCGCCTCCATCGGATCGCGGGAAGCTTTCTTT. This encodes CASSASIGSREAFF.

The gene calls are TRBV18 and TRBJ2-7; 14 bases map to TRBD2. CDR1 KGHSH and CDR2 LQKENI come from the germline V gene. This CDR3 region has 16 residues. V lost 6 bases, J lost 6 bases, and 10 bases stayed unmatched. This chain's CDR3 is CASSRGLAGGLVEQYF. CDR3 bases: TGTGCCAGCTCTCGCGGACTAGCGGGGGGTCTAGTCGAGCAGTACTTC.

J is TRBJ2-2 and V is TRBV7-9; no clear D gene. In germline, CDR1 is SEHNR, CDR2 FQNEAQ (reference sequence). With 7 bases removed from V and 8 bases from J, the gap between germline ends came to 8 bases. CDR3 length equals 11 residues. The CDR3 region has the DNA TGTGCCAGCACATTAACTGGGGAGCTGTTTTTT. Its protein product is CASTLTGELFF.

The rearrangement joins TRBV2 to TRBJ2-5, with TRBD2 matching 7 bases. TRBJ2-7 matches the DNA end more closely, so the J call is doubtful. The germline gives CDR1 SNHLY, CDR2 FYNNEI. The CDR3 covers 14 residues. CDR3 in amino acids: CASSKGTSDSEQYF. The CDR3 bases are TGTGCCAGCAGTAAAGGTACTAGCGACAGCGAGCAGTACTTC.

The genes are TRBV27 and TRBJ1-2; possible D gene TRBD1, 6 bases. CDR1 is MNHEY and CDR2 is SMNVEV in the germline V gene (reference sequence). This CDR3 contains 14 residues. Trimming took off 1 base at V and 6 bases at J, with 12 bases between the two ends. The CDR3, as DNA: TGTGCCAGCAGTTTATATCAGGGGAGCGATGGCTACACCTTC. This codes for CASSLYQGSDGYTF.

V gene TRBV4-2 combines with J gene TRBJ2-3, with D possibly matching TRBD2 (5 bases). Germline values: CDR1 LGHNA, CDR2 YNFKEQ. The CDR3 consists of 15 residues. V was cut by 3 bases and J by 2 bases, with 12 bases left in between. CDR3 sequence: CASSHWGANTDTQYF. The CDR3 DNA reads as TGTGCCAGCAGCCACTGGGGAGCCAACACAGATACGCAGTATTTT.

The V gene is TRBV11-3, the J gene TRBJ2-1; 11 bases are a match to TRBD2. The trim removed 5 bases at V and 7 bases at J, leaving 13 bases unmatched. This CDR3 region has 17 residues. Germline V gene sequence: CDR1 SGHNT, CDR2 YENEEA. Here the CDR3 DNA reads TGTGCCAGCAGCCTAGGCGGGGTAGCGGGGGGGAGGAATGAGCAGTTCTTC. This codes for CASSLGGVAGGRNEQFF.

The rearrangement links TRBV6-1 to TRBJ2-7, with a tentative D call TRBD2 (5 bases). Germline values: CDR1 MNHNS, CDR2 SASEGT. CDR3 length equals 11 residues. V lost 6 bases and J 2 bases, leaving 5 bases between the germline ends. The CDR3 sequence: CASRRAYEQYF. The CDR3 DNA reads as TGTGCCAGCAGGCGGGCCTACGAGCAGTACTTC.